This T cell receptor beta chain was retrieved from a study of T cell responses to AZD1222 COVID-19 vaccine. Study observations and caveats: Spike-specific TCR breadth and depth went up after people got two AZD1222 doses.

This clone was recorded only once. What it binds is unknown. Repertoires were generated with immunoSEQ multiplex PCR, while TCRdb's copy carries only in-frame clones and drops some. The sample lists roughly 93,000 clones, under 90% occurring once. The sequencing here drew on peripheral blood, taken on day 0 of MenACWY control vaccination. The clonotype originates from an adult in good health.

The CDR3, as DNA: TGTGCCAGCAGTTACATGTCAGATACGCAGTATTTT. Amino acid sequence: CASSYMSDTQYF. The rearrangement links TRBV6-2 or TRBV6-3 to TRBJ2-3; D remains ambiguous. This CDR3 is 12 amino acids long. The V end lost 2 bases, the J end lost 4 bases, and 4 bases lay between the germline ends. Germline CDR1 reads MNHEY; CDR2 reads SVGEGT.